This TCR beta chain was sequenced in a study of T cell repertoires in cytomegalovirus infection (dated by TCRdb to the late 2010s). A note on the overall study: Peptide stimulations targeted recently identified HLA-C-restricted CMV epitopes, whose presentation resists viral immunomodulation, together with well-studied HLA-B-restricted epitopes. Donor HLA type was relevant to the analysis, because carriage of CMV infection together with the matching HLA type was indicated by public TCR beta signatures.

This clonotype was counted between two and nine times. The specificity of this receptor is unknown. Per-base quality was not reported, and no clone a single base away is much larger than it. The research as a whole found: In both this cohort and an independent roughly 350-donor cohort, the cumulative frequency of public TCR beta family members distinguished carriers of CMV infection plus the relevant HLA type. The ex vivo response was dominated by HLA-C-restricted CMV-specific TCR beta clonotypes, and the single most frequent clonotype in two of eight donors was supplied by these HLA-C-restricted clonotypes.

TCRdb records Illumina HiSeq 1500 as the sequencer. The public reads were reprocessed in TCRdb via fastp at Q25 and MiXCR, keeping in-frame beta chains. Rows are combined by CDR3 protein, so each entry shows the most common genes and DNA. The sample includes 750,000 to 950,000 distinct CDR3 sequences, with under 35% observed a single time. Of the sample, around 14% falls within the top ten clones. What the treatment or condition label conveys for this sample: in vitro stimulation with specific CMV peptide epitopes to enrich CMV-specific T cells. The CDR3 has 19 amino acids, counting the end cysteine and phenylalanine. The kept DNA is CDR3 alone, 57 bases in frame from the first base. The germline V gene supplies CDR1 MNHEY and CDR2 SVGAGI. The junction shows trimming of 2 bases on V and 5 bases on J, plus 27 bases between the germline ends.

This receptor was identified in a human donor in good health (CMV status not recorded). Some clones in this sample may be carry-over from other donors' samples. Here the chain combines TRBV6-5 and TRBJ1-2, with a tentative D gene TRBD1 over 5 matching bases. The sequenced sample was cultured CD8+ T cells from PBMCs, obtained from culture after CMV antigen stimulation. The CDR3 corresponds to CASSYRGTDGGDKLYGYTF. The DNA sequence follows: TGTGCCAGCAGTTACCGAGGGACGGATGGAGGAGACAAACTTTATGGCTACACCTTC.